This T cell receptor beta chain derives from a study of cytomegalovirus exposure and HLA in healthy donors. Study-wide results and caveats: Reportedly, TCR beta sequences accurately predicted HLA-A and HLA-B alleles in most subjects.

As for this clone: Antigen specificity is unknown.

Germline assignment: CDR1 SGDLS and CDR2 YYNGEE. Trimming took 0 bases from V and 4 from J; bases not matched to a gene: 6. The CDR3 contains 15 residues. PCR was performed using 60 Vbeta and 13 Jbeta primers. Profiling relied on immunoSEQ multiplex PCR, and the TCRdb table lists in-frame clones only, not all of them. Of approximately 140,000 clones in the sample, around 80% were seen once. This receptor was obtained from a man aged 40-55 years in good health and CMV-seronegative. The rearrangement uses TRBV9 and TRBJ2-5; the match to TRBD2 covers 7 bases. The sample taken for sequencing was PBMCs. The CDR3 region is CASSVEAGWIETQYF. The CDR3 DNA is TGTGCCAGCAGCGTAGAAGCGGGGTGGATAGAGACCCAGTACTTC.